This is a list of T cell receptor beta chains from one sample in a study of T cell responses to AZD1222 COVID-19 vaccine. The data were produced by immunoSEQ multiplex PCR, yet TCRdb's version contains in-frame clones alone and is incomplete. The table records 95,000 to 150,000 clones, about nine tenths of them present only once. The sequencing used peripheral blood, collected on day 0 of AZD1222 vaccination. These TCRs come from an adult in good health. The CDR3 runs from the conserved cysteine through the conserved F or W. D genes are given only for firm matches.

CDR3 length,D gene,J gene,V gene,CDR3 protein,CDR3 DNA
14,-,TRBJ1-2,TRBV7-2,CASSLRQAGYGYTF,TGTGCCAGCAGCTTACGACAGGCTGGCTATGGCTACACCTTC
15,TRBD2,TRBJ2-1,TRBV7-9,CASSPPGGSYNEQFF,TGTGCCAGCAGCCCACCGGGAGGGTCCTACAATGAGCAGTTCTTC
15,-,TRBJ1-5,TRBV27,CASSSIQGVRQPQHF,TGTGCCAGCAGTTCCATCCAGGGAGTGAGGCAGCCCCAGCATTTT
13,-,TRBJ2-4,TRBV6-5,CASSSLAKNIQYF,TGTGCCAGTTCCTCACTAGCCAAAAACATTCAGTACTTC
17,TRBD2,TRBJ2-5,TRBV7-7,CASSLAFGRGGQETQYF,TGTGCCAGCAGCTTAGCGTTTGGGCGGGGGGGCCAAGAGACCCAGTACTTC
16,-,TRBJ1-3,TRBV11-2,CASSSYLTLSGNTIYF,TGTGCCAGCAGTTCTTACTTAACCCTCTCTGGAAACACCATATATTTT
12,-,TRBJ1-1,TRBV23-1,CASVGGNTEAFF,TGCGCCAGCGTGGGGGGGAACACTGAAGCTTTCTTT
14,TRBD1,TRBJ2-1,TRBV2,CASSWTGLANEQFF,TGTGCCAGCAGTTGGACAGGGCTAGCCAATGAGCAGTTCTTC
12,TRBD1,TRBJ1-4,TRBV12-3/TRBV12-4,CASSSTQGTRHF,TGTGCCAGCAGTTCTACACAGGGGACAAGGCATTTT
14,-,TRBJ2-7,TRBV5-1,CASSLGSENYEQYF,TGCGCCAGCAGCTTAGGCAGCGAAAACTACGAGCAGTACTTC
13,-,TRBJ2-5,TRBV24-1,CATSDRSQETQYF,TGTGCCACCAGTGATCGGAGCCAAGAGACCCAGTACTTC
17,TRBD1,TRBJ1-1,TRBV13,CASSLRQGGGPGTEAFF,TGTGCCAGCAGCCTACGACAGGGAGGAGGTCCTGGGACTGAAGCTTTCTTT
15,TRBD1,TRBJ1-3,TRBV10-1,CASSDSGTGRNTIYF,TGCGCCAGCAGTGATTCCGGGACAGGGAGAAACACCATATATTTT
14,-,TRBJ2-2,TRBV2,CASSFSQGTGELFF,TGTGCCAGCAGTTTCTCTCAGGGCACCGGGGAGCTGTTTTTT
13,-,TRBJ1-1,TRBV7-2,CASSLKGGTEAFF,TGTGCCAGCAGCTTAAAGGGGGGAACTGAAGCTTTCTTT
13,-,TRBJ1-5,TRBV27,CASRGTGNQPQHF,TGTGCCAGCAGGGGTACGGGCAATCAGCCCCAGCATTTT
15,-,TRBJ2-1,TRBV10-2,CASRDGGGVLIEQFF,TGCGCCAGCAGAGACGGCGGAGGTGTTTTGATTGAGCAGTTCTTC
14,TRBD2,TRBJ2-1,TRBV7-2,CASSRTSGVNEQFF,TGTGCCAGCAGCCGGACTAGCGGGGTAAATGAGCAGTTCTTC
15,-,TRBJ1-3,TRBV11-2,CASSSRAYSGNTIYF,TGTGCCAGCAGCTCCAGGGCGTACTCTGGAAACACCATATATTTT
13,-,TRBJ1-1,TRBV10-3,CATNRDMNTEAFF,TGTGCCACAAACAGGGACATGAACACTGAAGCTTTCTTT
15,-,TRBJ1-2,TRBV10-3,CAISEKEGSNYGYTF,TGTGCCATCAGTGAGAAGGAGGGGTCTAACTATGGCTACACCTTC
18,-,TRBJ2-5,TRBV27,CASSSYIPLGSYQETQYF,TGTGCCAGCAGTTCTTATATACCCCTAGGCAGCTACCAAGAGACCCAGTACTTC
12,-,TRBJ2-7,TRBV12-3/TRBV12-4,CASSRGAFEQYF,TGTGCCAGCAGTCGGGGGGCTTTCGAGCAGTACTTC
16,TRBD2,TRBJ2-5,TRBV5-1,CASSYGVSGGEETQYF,TGCGCCAGCAGCTATGGTGTTAGCGGGGGGGAAGAGACCCAGTACTTC
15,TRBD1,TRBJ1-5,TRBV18,CASSRIRGGNQPQHF,TGTGCCAGCTCACGTATCAGGGGGGGGAATCAGCCCCAGCATTTT
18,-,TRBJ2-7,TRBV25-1,CASSEYLPEEGESDEQYF,TGTGCCAGCAGTGAATATCTCCCGGAGGAAGGAGAAAGCGACGAGCAGTACTTC
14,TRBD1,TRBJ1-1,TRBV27,CASRGTGFDTEAFF,TGTGCCAGCAGGGGGACAGGGTTTGACACTGAAGCTTTCTTT
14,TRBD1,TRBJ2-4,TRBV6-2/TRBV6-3,CASSNRDRLNIQYF,TGTGCCAGCAGTAACCGGGACAGACTAAACATTCAGTACTTC
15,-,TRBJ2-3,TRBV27,CASSLGRGGTDTQYF,TGTGCCAGCAGTTTAGGTCGGGGTGGGACAGATACGCAGTATTTT
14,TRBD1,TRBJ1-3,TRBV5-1,CASSQTGAGNTIYF,TGCGCCAGCAGCCAAACAGGGGCTGGAAACACCATATATTTT
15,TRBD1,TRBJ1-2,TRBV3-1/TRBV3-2,CASSHRQGASYGYTF,TGTGCCAGCAGCCATAGACAGGGCGCAAGCTATGGCTACACCTTC
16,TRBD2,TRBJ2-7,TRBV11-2,CASSPQARGGAYEQYF,TGTGCCAGCAGCCCCCAGGCGCGGGGGGGAGCCTACGAGCAGTACTTC
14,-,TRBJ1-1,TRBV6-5,CASSYPGRNTEAFF,TGTGCCAGCAGTTACCCCGGAAGGAACACTGAAGCTTTCTTT
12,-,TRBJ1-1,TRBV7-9,CASNRMNTEAFF,TGTGCCAGCAACAGAATGAACACTGAAGCTTTCTTT
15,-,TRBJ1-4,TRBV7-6,CASSLFGQTNEKLFF,TGTGCCAGCAGCTTATTTGGTCAGACAAATGAAAAACTGTTTTTT
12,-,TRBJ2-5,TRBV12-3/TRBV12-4,CASSPDGETQYF,TGTGCCAGCAGCCCGGATGGAGAGACCCAGTACTTC
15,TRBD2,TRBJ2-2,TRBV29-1,CSVAPGTSGTGELFF,TGCAGCGTTGCACCCGGGACTAGCGGCACCGGGGAGCTGTTTTTT
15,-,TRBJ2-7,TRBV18,CASSPTRSLSYEQYF,TGTGCCAGCTCACCCACGCGGTCCTTATCCTACGAGCAGTACTTC
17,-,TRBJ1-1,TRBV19,CASTEAATVPMNTEAFF,TGTGCCAGTACCGAAGCTGCGACAGTCCCCATGAACACTGAAGCTTTCTTT
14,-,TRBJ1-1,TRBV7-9,CASSWLQGYTEAFF,TGTGCCAGCAGCTGGCTTCAGGGCTACACTGAAGCTTTCTTT
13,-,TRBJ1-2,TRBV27,CASSFGQSYGYTF,TGTGCCAGCAGTTTCGGACAGAGCTATGGCTACACCTTC
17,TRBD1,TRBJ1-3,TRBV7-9,CASSPSTGGPSGNTIYF,TGTGCCAGCAGCCCATCGACAGGGGGTCCGTCTGGAAACACCATATATTTT
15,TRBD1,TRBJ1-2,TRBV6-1,CASSESDRANAGYTF,TGTGCCAGCAGTGAATCGGACAGGGCCAATGCTGGCTACACCTTC
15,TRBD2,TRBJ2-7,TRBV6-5,CASSLSGGGLNEQYF,TGTGCCAGCAGCCTTAGCGGGGGGGGTTTGAACGAGCAGTACTTC
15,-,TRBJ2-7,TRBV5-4,CASSLVGQGSYEQYF,TGTGCCAGCAGCTTGGTAGGGCAGGGGAGCTACGAGCAGTACTTC
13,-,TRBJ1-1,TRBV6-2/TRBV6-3,CASSYPRNTEAFF,TGTGCCAGCAGTTACCCCAGGAACACTGAAGCTTTCTTT
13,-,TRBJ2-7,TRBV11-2,CASSLGGIYEQYF,TGTGCCAGCAGCTTAGGAGGTATCTACGAGCAGTACTTC
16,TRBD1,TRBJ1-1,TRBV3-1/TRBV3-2,CASSSLRETGSTEAFF,TGTGCCAGCAGCTCGCTCCGGGAGACAGGGTCCACTGAAGCTTTCTTT
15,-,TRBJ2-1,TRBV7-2,CASSQLGASGNEQFF,TGTGCCAGCAGCCAACTAGGGGCCTCGGGGAATGAGCAGTTCTTC
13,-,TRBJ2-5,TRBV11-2,CASSLEIGETQYF,TGTGCCAGCAGCTTAGAGATCGGGGAGACCCAGTACTTC
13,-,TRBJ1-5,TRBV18,CASSREVNQPQHF,TGTGCCAGCTCCAGGGAGGTCAATCAGCCCCAGCATTTT
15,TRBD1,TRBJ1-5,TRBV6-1,CASSDGQGNNQPQHF,TGTGCCAGCAGTGACGGACAGGGGAACAATCAGCCCCAGCATTTT
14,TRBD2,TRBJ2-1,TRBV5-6,CASSDELADNEQFF,TGTGCCAGCAGCGACGAACTAGCGGACAATGAGCAGTTCTTC
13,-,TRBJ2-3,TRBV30,CAWSVIAGDTQYF,TGTGCCTGGAGTGTAATCGCGGGAGATACGCAGTATTTT